The clone carrying this T cell receptor beta chain has just a few counts. The data were obtained in a study of OX40 agonist ivuxolimab in advanced cancers. Germline V gene sequence: CDR1 SEHNR, CDR2 FQNEAQ (reference sequence). The V end was cut by 1 base, the J end by 13 bases, with 13 bases between. CDR3 length equals 12 residues. Sequencing used immunoSEQ multiplex PCR; TCRdb keeps in-frame clones, though not all of them. Here the sample spans around 12,000 clones, approximately 85% being singletons. This sample comprised CD4+ or CD8+ T cells sorted from blood, obtained in a trial of the OX40 agonist ivuxolimab. The chain combines TRBV7-9 with TRBJ1-2; D not certain. The sequence was collected from an adult with an advanced solid tumor such as melanoma, head and neck, liver or kidney cancer. As DNA, the CDR3 is TGTGCCAGCAGCTTAGGGTATGGTGGCGGCACCTTC. This encodes CASSLGYGGGTF.